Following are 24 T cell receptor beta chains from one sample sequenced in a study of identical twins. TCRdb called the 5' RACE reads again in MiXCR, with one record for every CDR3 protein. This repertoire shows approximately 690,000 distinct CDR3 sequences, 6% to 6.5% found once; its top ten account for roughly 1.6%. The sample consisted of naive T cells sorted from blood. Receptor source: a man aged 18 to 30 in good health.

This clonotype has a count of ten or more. This CDR3 reads CATSGGRGIEQFF. The CDR3 DNA is TGTGCCACCTCTGGCGGGAGAGGGATTGAGCAGTTCTTC. The chain carries TRBV12-3 or TRBV12-4 and TRBJ2-1, with 7 bases identical to TRBD2. The CDR3 has 13 residues. V shed 10 bases, J shed 9 bases, and the junction held 12 bases outside the gene matches.

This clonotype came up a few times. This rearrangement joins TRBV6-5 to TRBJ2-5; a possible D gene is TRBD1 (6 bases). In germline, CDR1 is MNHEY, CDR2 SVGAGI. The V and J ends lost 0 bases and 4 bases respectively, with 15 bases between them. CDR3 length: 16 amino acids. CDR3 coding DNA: TGTGCCAGCAGTTACTCGTTTCAGGGGTTGCGAGAGACCCAGTACTTC. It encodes CASSYSFQGLRETQYF.

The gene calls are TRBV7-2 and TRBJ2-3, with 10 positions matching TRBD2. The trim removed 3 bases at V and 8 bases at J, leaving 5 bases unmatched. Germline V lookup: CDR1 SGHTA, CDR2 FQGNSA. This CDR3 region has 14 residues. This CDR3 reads CASSFSSGSCTQYF. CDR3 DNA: TGTGCCAGCAGCTTCTCTAGCGGGAGTTGTACGCAGTATTTT.

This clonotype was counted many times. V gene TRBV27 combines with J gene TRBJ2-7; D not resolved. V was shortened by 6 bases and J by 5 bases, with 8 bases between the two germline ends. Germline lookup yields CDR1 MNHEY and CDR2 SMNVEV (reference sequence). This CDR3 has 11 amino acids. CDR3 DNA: TGTGCCAGCAGCTCCTCGGACGAGCAGTACTTC. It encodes CASSSSDEQYF.

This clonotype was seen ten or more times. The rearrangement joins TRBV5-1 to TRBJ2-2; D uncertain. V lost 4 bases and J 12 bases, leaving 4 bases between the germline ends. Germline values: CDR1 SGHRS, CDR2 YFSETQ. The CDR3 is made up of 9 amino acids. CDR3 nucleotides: TGCGCCAGCAGCCCACAGCTGTTTTTT. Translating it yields CASSPQLFF.

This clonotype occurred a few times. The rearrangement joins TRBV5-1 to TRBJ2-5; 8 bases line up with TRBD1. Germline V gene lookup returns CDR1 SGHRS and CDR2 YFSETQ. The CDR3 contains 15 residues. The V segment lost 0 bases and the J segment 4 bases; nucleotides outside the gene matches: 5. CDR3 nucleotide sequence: TGCGCCAGCAGCTTGGGGACAGGGTTAAGAGAGACCCAGTACTTC. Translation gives CASSLGTGLRETQYF.

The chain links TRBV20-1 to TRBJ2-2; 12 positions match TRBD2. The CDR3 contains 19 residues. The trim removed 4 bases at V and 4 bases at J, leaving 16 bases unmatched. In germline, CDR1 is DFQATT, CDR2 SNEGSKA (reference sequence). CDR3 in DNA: TGCAGTGCTACATCAACCAACAGGGGGACTAGCGGGCCCACCGGGGAGCTGTTTTTT. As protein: CSATSTNRGTSGPTGELFF.

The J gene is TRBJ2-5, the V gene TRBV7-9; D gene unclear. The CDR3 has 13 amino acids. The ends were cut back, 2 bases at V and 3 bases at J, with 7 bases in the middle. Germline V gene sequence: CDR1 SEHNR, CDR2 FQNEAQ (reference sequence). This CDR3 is CASSLFREETQYF. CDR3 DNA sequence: TGTGCCAGCAGCTTATTTCGAGAAGAGACCCAGTACTTC.

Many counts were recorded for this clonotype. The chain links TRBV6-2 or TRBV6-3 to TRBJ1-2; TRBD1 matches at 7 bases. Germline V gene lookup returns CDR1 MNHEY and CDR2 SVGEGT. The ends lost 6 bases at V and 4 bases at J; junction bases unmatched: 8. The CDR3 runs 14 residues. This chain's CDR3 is CASRAGGTVYGYTF. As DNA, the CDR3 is TGTGCCAGCAGGGCAGGCGGGACAGTCTATGGCTACACCTTC.

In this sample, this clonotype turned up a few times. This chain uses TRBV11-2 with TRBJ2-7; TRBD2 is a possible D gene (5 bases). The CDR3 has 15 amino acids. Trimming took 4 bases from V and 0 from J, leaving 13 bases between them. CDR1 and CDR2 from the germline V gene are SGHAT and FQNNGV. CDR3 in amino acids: CASSSTSGSSYEQYV. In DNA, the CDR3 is TGTGCCAGCAGCTCCACCAGCGGAAGCTCCTACGAGCAGTACGTC.

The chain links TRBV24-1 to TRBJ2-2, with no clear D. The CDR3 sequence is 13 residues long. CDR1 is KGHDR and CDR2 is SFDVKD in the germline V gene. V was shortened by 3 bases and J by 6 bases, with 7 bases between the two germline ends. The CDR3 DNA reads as TGTGCCACCAGTGATCGGGCCCCCGGGGAGCTGTTTTTT. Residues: CATSDRAPGELFF.

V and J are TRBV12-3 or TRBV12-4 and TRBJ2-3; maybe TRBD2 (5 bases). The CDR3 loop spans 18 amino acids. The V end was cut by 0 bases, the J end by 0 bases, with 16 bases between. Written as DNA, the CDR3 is TGTGCCAGCAGTTTAGCGCGAAGCGGATTCGTTAGCACAGATACGCAGTATTTT. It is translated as CASSLARSGFVSTDTQYF.

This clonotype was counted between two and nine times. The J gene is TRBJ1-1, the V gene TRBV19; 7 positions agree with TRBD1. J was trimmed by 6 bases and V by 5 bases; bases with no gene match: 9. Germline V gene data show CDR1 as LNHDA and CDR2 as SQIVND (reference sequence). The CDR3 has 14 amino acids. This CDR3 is CASSQQGLFAEAFF. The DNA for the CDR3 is TGTGCCAGTAGTCAACAGGGGTTATTCGCTGAAGCTTTCTTT.

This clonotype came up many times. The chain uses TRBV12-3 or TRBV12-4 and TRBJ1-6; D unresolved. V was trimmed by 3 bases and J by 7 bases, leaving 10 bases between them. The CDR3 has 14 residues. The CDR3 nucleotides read TGTGCCAGCAGTTTGAGCGCTTTCAATTCACCCCTCCACTTT. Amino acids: CASSLSAFNSPLHF.

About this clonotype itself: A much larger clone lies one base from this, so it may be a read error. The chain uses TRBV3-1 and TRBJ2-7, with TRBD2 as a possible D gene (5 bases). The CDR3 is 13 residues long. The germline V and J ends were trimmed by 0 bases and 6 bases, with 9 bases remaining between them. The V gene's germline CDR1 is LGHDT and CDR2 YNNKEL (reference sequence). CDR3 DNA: TGTGCCAGCAGCCAAGATGTGGGGAGCGAGCAGTACTTC. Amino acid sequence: CASSQDVGSEQYF.

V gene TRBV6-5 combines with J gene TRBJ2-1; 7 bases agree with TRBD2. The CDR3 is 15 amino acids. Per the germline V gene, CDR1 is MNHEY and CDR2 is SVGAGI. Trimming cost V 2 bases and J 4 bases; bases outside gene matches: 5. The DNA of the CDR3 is TGTGCCAGCAGTTACCCCACTAGCGTATACAATGAGCAGTTCTTC. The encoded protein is CASSYPTSVYNEQFF.

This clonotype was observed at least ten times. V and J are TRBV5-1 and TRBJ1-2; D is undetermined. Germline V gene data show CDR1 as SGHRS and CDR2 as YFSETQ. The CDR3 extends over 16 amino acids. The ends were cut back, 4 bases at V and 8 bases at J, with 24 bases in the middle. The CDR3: CASSPDLTSGRKGYTF. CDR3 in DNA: TGCGCCAGCAGCCCTGACCTGACGTCAGGACGAAAGGGCTACACCTTC.

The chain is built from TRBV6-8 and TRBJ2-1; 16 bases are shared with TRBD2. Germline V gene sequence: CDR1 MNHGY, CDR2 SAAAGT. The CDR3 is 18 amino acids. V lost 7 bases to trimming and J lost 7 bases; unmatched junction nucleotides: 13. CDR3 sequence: CASTPGTSGRASGNEQFF. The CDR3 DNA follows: TGTGCCAGCACTCCCGGGACTAGCGGGAGGGCCTCGGGGAATGAGCAGTTCTTC.

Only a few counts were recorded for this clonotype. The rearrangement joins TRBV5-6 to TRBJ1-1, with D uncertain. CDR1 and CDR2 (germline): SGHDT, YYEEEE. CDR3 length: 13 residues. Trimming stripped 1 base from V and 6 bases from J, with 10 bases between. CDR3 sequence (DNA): TGTGCCAGCAGCTTGCCGGGGAAGGCTGAAGCTTTCTTT. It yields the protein CASSLPGKAEAFF.

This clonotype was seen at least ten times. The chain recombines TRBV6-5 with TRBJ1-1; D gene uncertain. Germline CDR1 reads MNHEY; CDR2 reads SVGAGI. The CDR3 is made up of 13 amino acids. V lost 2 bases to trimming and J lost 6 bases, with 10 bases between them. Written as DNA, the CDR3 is TGTGCCAGCAGTTACCCGTCTTCCGCTGAAGCTTTCTTT. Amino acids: CASSYPSSAEAFF.

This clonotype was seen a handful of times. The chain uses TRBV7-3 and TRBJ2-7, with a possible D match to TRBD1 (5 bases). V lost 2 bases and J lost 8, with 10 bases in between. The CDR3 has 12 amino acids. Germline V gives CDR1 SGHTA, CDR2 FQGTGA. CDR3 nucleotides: TGTGCCAGCAGCTTAGGGCCAGGGAAGCAGTACTTC. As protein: CASSLGPGKQYF.

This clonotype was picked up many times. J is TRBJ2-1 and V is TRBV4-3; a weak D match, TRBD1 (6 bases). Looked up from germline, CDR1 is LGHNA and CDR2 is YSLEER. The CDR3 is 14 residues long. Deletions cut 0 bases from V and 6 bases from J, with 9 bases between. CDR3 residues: CASSQESRGNEQFF. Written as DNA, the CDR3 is TGCGCCAGCAGCCAAGAATCCAGGGGCAATGAGCAGTTCTTC.

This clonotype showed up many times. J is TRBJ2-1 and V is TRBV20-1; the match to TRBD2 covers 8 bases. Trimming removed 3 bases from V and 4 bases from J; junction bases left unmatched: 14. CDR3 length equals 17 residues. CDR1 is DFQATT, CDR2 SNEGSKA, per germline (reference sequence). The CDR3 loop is CSASSGGQEGVYNEQFF. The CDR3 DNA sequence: TGCAGTGCTAGTTCGGGGGGGCAGGAAGGGGTGTACAATGAGCAGTTCTTC.

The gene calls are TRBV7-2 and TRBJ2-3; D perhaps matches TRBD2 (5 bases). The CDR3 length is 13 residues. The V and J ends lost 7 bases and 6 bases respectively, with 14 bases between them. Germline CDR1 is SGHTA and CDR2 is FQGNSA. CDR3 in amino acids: CASTDYHLDTQYF. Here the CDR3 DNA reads TGTGCCAGCACCGACTACCACTTGGATACGCAGTATTTT.